The source of this T cell receptor (beta chain) is a study of T-cell reconstitution after alpha-beta-depleted transplantation in children. Study-level results: High day-60 TCRbeta diversity in some patients came from surviving recipient T cells and thymic progenitors. At around two months after transplant, the alpha-beta T cells were reportedly derived from several hundred expanded clones that came from non-depleted graft cells. T-cell counts and diversity at one year post-transplant came mainly from newly produced T cells.

A TCRbeta library incorporating unique molecular identifiers was prepared. TCRdb analysed the PCR reads with MiXCR anew, one entry per CDR3 protein. The table records about 300,000 distinct CDR3 sequences, nearly 8% of them present only once. This clonotype has at least ten counts. The antigen is undetermined. Trimming shortened V by 5 bases and J by 2 bases, and 14 bases separated the two germline ends. The germline CDR1 and CDR2 sequences are SNHLY and FYNNEI. The CDR3 totals 15 residues. The rearrangement uses TRBV2 and TRBJ2-3; D unclear. Here the sequenced sample was peripheral blood, taken 360 days after TCRalphabeta/CD19-depleted stem cell transplant. The receptor was derived from a female patient aged 2 to 10 who had a stem cell transplant for Fanconi anemia, so the T cells may come from the graft donor. The CDR3 reads CASSPQTDLTDTQYF. Here the CDR3 DNA reads TGTGCCAGCAGTCCACAGACGGATCTCACAGATACGCAGTATTTT.